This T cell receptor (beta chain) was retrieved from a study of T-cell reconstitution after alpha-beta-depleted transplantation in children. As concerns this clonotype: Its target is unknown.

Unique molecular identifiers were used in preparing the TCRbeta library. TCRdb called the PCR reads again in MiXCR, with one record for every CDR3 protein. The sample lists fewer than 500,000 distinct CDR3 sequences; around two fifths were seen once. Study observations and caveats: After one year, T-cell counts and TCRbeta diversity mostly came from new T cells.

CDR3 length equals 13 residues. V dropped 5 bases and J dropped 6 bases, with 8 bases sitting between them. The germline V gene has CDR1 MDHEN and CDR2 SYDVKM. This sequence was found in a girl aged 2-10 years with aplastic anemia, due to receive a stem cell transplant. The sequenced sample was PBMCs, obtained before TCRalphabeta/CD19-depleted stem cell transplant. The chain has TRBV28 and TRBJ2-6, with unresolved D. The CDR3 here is CASSPPLANVLTF. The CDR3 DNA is TGTGCCAGCAGTCCCCCGTTGGCCAACGTCCTGACTTTC.